This T cell receptor (beta chain) was captured by sequencing in a study of CD8 T cells in Susac syndrome. Overall study context: Active disease was present in more than 5 of the sequenced Susac syndrome patients, and remission in 8 or 9. Broader study findings: The study recognized that its TCR sequencing and HLA analysis covered a relatively small number of individuals.

The V and J ends lost 1 base and 4 bases respectively, with 7 bases between them. The CDR3 spans 14 residues. Germline V gene lookup returns CDR1 KGHDR and CDR2 SFDVKD. In regard to this clonotype: Its target is not known.

Each Susac syndrome patient had definite or probable disease by recently defined criteria. Negative isolation yielded CD4+ and CD8+ T cells, and FACS enriched TEMRA cells. cDNA came from about 0.46 to 1 ug RNA primed by random hexamers. TCRdb re-called the immunoSEQ multiplex PCR reads with MiXCR, one entry per CDR3 protein. The sample lists some 130,000 distinct CDR3 sequences; 95% were seen once. The sequenced sample was CD8+ T cells from PBMCs. The source is a human donor with Susac syndrome. The chain uses TRBV24-1 and TRBJ2-1; D gene uncertain. Here the CDR3 reads CATSDFPIYNEQFF. DNA of the CDR3: TGTGCCACCAGTGATTTCCCGATATACAATGAGCAGTTCTTC.